Shown below are 23 T cell receptor beta chains from a single sample sequenced in a study of shared clonotypes between healthy human individuals. TCRdb's copy holds only in-frame clones and misses some; the assay was immunoSEQ multiplex PCR. This table has 2,500,000 or so clones, just over 90% appearing once. The sequenced sample was naive CD4+ T cells sorted from blood. Subset indicated: CD45RA+ positively selected. All receptors derive from a man between 18 and 29 years old in good health.

This clone was detected a few times. Other nucleotide sequences in the sample specify the same CDR3. This rearrangement joins TRBV19 to TRBJ1-1; D gene uncertain. The V gene's germline CDR1 is LNHDA and CDR2 SQIVND (reference sequence). V was cut by 3 bases and J by 1 base, with 9 bases left in between. CDR3 length equals 14 residues. The CDR3 sequence is CASSIGVSNTEAFF. The CDR3 bases are TGTGCCAGTAGTATCGGGGTTTCGAACACTGAAGCTTTCTTT. Looking up the rest from reference TRBV19 and TRBJ1-1 gives the full variable domain: DGGITQSPKYLFRKEGQNVTLSCEQNLNHDAMYWYRQDPGQGLRLIYYSQIVNDFQKGDIAEGYSVSREKKESFPLTVTSAQKNPTAFYLCASSIGVSNTEAFFGQGTRLTVV.

This clone was recorded a few times. V and J are TRBV10-3 and TRBJ2-5, with 9 bases aligning to TRBD2. Losses at the gene ends were 4 bases for V and 3 bases for J; bases not matched to a gene: 0. The CDR3 loop spans 13 amino acids. Germline lookup yields CDR1 ENHRY and CDR2 SYGVKD. CDR3 nucleotide sequence: TGTGCCATCAGTGCTAGCGGGGAAGAGACCCAGTACTTC. As protein: CAISASGEETQYF.

This clone was recorded once. V and J are TRBV10-3 and TRBJ2-5; D might be TRBD2 (5 bases). Per the germline V gene, CDR1 is ENHRY and CDR2 is SYGVKD. CDR3 length: 15 amino acids. With 2 bases removed from V and 2 bases from J, the gap between germline ends came to 12 bases. The CDR3 nucleotides are TGTGCCATCAGTGAGGGCCCCAGGAGGCAAGAGACCCAGTACTTC. Protein product: CAISEGPRRQETQYF.

The genes are TRBV5-1 and TRBJ2-5, with TRBD2 as a possible D gene (5 bases). Trimming removed 4 bases from V and 4 bases from J, with 20 bases in between. This CDR3 is 16 amino acids long. Germline values: CDR1 SGHRS, CDR2 YFSETQ. CDR3 loop: CASSISSTSFRETQYF. The CDR3 region has the DNA TGCGCCAGCAGCATCTCTTCTACTAGTTTCCGAGAGACCCAGTACTTC.

Comment on this clone: Other DNA sequences of this sample code for an identical CDR3. J is TRBJ1-3 and V is TRBV15; D remains ambiguous. The germline V gene has CDR1 LNHNV and CDR2 YYDKDF (reference sequence). The CDR3 loop spans 14 amino acids. Trimming took 3 bases from V and 0 from J, leaving 6 bases between them. This CDR3 reads CATSRTVSGNTIYF. The CDR3 region has the DNA TGTGCCACCAGCAGGACTGTCTCTGGAAACACCATATATTTT.

The chain has TRBV15 and TRBJ2-7; unclear D gene. This CDR3 is built from 12 residues. V shed 6 bases and J shed 6 bases, with 12 bases lying between them. Germline CDR1 LNHNV, CDR2 YYDKDF (reference sequence). The CDR3 protein is CATSLRVGEQYF. The DNA of the CDR3 is TGTGCCACCAGTCTTAGGGTCGGCGAGCAGTACTTC.

CDR3 coding DNA: TGTGCCAGCACCCCCCGGCCAGGGGGCGGGGGCTACACCTTC. Amino acid sequence: CASTPRPGGGGYTF. V usage is TRBV6-5 and J usage is TRBJ1-2; 8 bases fit TRBD1. The CDR3 length is 14 residues. Germline-derived CDR1 and CDR2 are MNHEY and SVGAGI. The V segment lost 7 bases and the J segment 8 bases; nucleotides outside the gene matches: 12.

Here the CDR3 DNA reads TGTGCCAGCAGCTCTGACAGCTTCTATGGCTACACCTTC. Encoded protein: CASSSDSFYGYTF. The rearrangement uses TRBV6-5 and TRBJ1-2, with D tentatively TRBD1 (5 bases). There are 13 residues in the CDR3. The V gene's germline CDR1 is MNHEY and CDR2 SVGAGI. V dropped 6 bases and J dropped 4 bases, with 12 bases sitting between them.

The chain is built from TRBV27 and TRBJ2-7; D unclear. Trimming stripped 4 bases from V and 0 bases from J, with 13 bases between. Looked up from germline, CDR1 is MNHEY and CDR2 is SMNVEV (reference sequence). This CDR3 is built from 15 residues. The CDR3 is CASSYAAVSSYEQYF. The CDR3 DNA is TGTGCCAGCAGTTATGCGGCAGTAAGCTCCTACGAGCAGTACTTC.

V usage is TRBV5-4 and J usage is TRBJ2-3, with TRBD1 identical over 7 bases. Trimming took 4 bases from V and 1 from J; bases not matched to a gene: 6. This CDR3 is 15 amino acids long. Germline V gene sequence: CDR1 SGHNT, CDR2 YYREEE (reference sequence). Here the CDR3 DNA reads TGTGCCAGCAGCACCGGTGGGACAGGCACAGATACGCAGTATTTT. The encoded protein is CASSTGGTGTDTQYF.

The V gene is TRBV29-1, the J gene TRBJ2-3, with D tentatively TRBD1 (6 bases). This CDR3 has 11 residues. Trimming removed 3 bases at V and 14 bases at J, with 15 bases between. Per the germline V gene, CDR1 is SQVTM and CDR2 is ANQGSEA. CDR3 DNA sequence: TGCAGCGTTGACGGGGACACCTCTCCGTATTTT. Protein product: CSVDGDTSPYF.

The V call is TRBV6-1, the J call TRBJ1-5; D may be TRBD1 (6 bases). Germline CDR1 MNHNS, CDR2 SASEGT. Between the trimmed V and J ends, which lost 5 bases and 2 bases, there was a span of 13 bases. CDR3 length: 15 residues. The CDR3 loop reads CASSWGGQGNQPQHF. DNA of the CDR3: TGTGCCAGCAGTTGGGGGGGGCAGGGCAATCAGCCCCAGCATTTT.

The V gene is TRBV2, the J gene TRBJ1-5; D unclear. This CDR3 has 14 amino acids. The V end lost 5 bases, the J end lost 6 bases, and 14 bases lay between the germline ends. Germline CDR1 and CDR2: SNHLY and FYNNEI. CDR3 loop: CASSTAYSGQPQHF. In DNA form, the CDR3 reads TGTGCCAGCAGTACGGCCTACTCGGGTCAGCCCCAGCATTTT.

CDR3 nucleotides: TGTGCCAGCAGCACACGCAAGGCAGATACGCAGTATTTT. The encoded protein is CASSTRKADTQYF. The rearrangement joins TRBV7-2 to TRBJ2-3; D not certain. V was trimmed by 5 bases and J by 4 bases, leaving 10 bases between them. The CDR3 runs to 13 residues. Germline V lookup: CDR1 SGHTA, CDR2 FQGNSA.

This clone was detected once. The chain joins TRBV7-2 to TRBJ2-1; 7 bases fit TRBD1. V was clipped by 3 bases and J by 12 bases; unmatched bases: 23. Looked up from germline, CDR1 is SGHTA and CDR2 is FQGNSA. This CDR3 has 18 residues. The CDR3 region is CASSLQAGQAAGGSGQFF. As DNA, the CDR3 is TGTGCCAGCAGCTTGCAAGCTGGACAGGCCGCGGGTGGTTCAGGGCAGTTCTTC.

CDR3 in DNA: TGCGCCAGCAGCCCACCGGTCGCCACTGGGGCCAACGTCCTGACTTTC. It codes for CASSPPVATGANVLTF. The rearrangement links TRBV5-1 to TRBJ2-6, with D uncertain. CDR3 length: 16 residues. The V and J ends lost 4 bases and 2 bases respectively, with 13 bases between them. Germline CDR1 is SGHRS and CDR2 is YFSETQ.

This chain joins TRBV30 and TRBJ2-1; 7 bases are shared with TRBD1. Per the germline V gene, CDR1 is GTSNPN and CDR2 is SVGIG (reference sequence). V lost 5 bases to trimming and J lost 5 bases; unmatched junction nucleotides: 3. The CDR3 length is 12 residues. The chain's CDR3 is CAWWDSNNEQFF. CDR3 in DNA: TGTGCCTGGTGGGACAGTAACAATGAGCAGTTCTTC.

J is TRBJ2-3 and V is TRBV10-1; D is ambiguous. This CDR3 has 14 amino acids. Trimming removed 6 bases from V and 1 base from J, with 11 bases in between. The germline gives CDR1 WNHNN, CDR2 SYGVQD (reference sequence). CDR3 loop: CASRGDKRTDTQYF. CDR3 bases: TGCGCCAGCAGGGGCGACAAACGCACAGATACGCAGTATTTT.

The chain is built from TRBV30 and TRBJ2-3, with 7 bases that match TRBD2. The J segment lost 6 bases and the V segment lost 4 bases, leaving 10 bases of the junction unmatched. Germline loops: CDR1 GTSNPN, CDR2 SVGIG (reference sequence). This CDR3 contains 14 residues. The CDR3 here is CAWKLRESGDTQYF. The CDR3 DNA reads as TGTGCCTGGAAGTTGCGGGAGTCGGGGGATACGCAGTATTTT.

The chain is built from TRBV5-6 and TRBJ2-7; D may be TRBD1 (5 bases). Germline V gene sequence: CDR1 SGHDT, CDR2 YYEEEE. This CDR3 contains 14 residues. The V and J ends lost 4 bases and 2 bases respectively, with 13 bases between them. The CDR3 DNA sequence: TGTGCCAGCAGCGACCGCACAGGTACCTACGAGCAGTACTTC. This sequence encodes CASSDRTGTYEQYF.

The rearrangement uses TRBV11-2 and TRBJ1-1; 9 nucleotides line up with TRBD1. V lost 2 bases and J lost 6; bases outside the gene matches: 7. The CDR3 sequence is 15 residues long. Germline assignment: CDR1 SGHAT and CDR2 FQNNGV. The CDR3: CASSLLLQGAAEAFF. The CDR3 DNA reads TGTGCCAGCAGCTTACTGTTACAGGGGGCGGCTGAAGCTTTCTTT.

The chain combines TRBV5-3 with TRBJ2-1, with TRBD1 as a possible D gene (6 bases). TRBV5-3 is designated an ORF whose function remains uncertain. Trimming removed 3 bases at V and 6 bases at J, with 16 bases between. The CDR3 sequence is 15 residues long. The CDR3 DNA reads TGTGCCAGAAGCTGTCTCGGGACACTCGGCAATGAGCAGTTCTTC. Protein sequence: CARSCLGTLGNEQFF.

DNA of the CDR3: TGCGCCAGCAGCTCGACAGGGAGCGAGACCCAGTACTTC. Residues: CASSSTGSETQYF. V and J are TRBV10-1 and TRBJ2-5; TRBD1 matches 7 bases. Trimming took 6 bases from V and 5 from J; bases not matched to a gene: 6. The CDR3 runs to 13 residues. Looked up from germline, CDR1 is WNHNN and CDR2 is SYGVQD (reference sequence).